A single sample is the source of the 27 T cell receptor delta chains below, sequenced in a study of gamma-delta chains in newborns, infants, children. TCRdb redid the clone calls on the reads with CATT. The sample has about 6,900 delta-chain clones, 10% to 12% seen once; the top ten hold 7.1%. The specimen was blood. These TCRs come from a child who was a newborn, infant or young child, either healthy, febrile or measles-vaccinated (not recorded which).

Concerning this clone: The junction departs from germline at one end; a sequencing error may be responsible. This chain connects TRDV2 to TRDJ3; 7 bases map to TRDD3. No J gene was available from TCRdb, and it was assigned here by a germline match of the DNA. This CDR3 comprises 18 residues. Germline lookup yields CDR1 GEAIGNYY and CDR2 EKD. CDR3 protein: CACDTGWGSSWDTRQMFF. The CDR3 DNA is TGTGCCTGTGACACGGGGTGGGGGAGCTCCTGGGACACCCGGCAGATGTTTTTC.

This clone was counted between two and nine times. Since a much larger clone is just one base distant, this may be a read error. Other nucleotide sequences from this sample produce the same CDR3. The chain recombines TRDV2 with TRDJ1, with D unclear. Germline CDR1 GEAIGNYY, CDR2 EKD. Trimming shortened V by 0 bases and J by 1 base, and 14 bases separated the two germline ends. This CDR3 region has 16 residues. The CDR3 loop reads CACDTGFGGTTDKLIF. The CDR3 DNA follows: TGTGCCTGTGACACCGGGTTTGGAGGGACCACCGATAAACTCATCTTT.

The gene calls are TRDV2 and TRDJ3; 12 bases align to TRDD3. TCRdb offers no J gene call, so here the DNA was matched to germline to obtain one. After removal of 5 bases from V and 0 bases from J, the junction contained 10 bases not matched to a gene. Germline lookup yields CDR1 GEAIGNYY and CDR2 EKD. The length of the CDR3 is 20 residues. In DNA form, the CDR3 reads TGTGCCTGTGTCGCGTCTACTGGGGGATACCTCTCCTGGGACACCCGACAGATGTTTTTC. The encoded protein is CACVASTGGYLSWDTRQMFF.

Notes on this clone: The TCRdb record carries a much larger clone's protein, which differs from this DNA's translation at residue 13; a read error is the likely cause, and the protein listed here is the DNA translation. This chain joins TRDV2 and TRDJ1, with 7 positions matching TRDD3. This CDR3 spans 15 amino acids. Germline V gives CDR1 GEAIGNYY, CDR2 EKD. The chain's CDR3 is CACDKLGTHTDKPIF. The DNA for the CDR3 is TGTGCCTGTGACAAACTGGGGACTCACACCGATAAACCCATCTTT.

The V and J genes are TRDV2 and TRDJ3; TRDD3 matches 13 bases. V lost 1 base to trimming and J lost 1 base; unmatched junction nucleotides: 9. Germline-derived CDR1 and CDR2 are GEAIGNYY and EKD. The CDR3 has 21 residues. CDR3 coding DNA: TGTGCCTGTGACACGGTACTGGGGGATACGGCTGTGTCCTGGGACACCCGACAGATGTTTTTC. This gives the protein CACDTVLGDTAVSWDTRQMFF.

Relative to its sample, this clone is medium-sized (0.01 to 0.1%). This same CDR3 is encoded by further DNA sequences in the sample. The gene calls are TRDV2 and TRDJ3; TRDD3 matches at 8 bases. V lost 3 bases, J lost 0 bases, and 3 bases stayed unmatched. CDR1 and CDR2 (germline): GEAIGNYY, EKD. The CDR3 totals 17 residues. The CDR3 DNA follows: TGTGCCTGTGACGACACTGGGGGCTCCTGGGACACCCGACAGATGTTTTTC. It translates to CACDDTGGSWDTRQMFF.

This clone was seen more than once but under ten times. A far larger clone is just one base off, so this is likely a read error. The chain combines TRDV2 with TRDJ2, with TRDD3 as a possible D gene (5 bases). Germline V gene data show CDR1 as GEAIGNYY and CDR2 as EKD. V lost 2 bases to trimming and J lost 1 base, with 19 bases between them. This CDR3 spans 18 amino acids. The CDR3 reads CACDMVGPREHLTAQLFF. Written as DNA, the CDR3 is TGTGCCTGTGACATGGTGGGGCCACGCGAACATTTGACAGCACAACTCTTCTTT.

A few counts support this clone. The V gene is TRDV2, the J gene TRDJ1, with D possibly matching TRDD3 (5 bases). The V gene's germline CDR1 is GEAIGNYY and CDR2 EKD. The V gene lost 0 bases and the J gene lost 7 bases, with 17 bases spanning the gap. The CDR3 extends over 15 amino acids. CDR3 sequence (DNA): TGTGCCTGTGACACCGTGGAGAATACAGGGGGTAAACTCATCTTT. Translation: CACDTVENTGGKLIF.

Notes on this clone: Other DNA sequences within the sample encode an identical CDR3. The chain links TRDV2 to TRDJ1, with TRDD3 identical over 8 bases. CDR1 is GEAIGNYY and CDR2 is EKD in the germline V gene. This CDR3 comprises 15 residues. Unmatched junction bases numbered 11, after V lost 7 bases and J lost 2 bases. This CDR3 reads CACDSLLGATDKLIF. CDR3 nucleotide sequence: TGTGCCTGCGACTCCTTACTGGGGGCGACCGATAAACTCATCTTT.

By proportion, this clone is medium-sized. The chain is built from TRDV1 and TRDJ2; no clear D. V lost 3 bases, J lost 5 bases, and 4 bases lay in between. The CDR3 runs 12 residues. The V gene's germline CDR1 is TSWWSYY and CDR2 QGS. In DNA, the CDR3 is TGTGCTCTTGGGGAGCCAACAGCACAACTCTTCTTT. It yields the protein CALGEPTAQLFF.

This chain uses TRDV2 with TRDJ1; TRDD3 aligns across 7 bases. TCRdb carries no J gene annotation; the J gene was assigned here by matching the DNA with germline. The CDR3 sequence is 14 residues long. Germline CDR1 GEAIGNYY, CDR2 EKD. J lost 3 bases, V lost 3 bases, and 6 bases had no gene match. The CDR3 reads CACDALTGADKLIF. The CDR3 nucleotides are TGTGCCTGTGACGCGCTTACTGGGGCCGATAAACTCATCTTT.

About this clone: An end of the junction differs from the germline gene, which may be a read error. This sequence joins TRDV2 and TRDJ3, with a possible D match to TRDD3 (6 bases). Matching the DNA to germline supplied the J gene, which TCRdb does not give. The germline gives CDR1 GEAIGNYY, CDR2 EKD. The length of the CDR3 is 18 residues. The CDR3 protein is CACDTAHGGSWDTRKMFF. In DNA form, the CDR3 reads TGTGCCTGTGACACCGCTCATGGGGGCTCCTGGGACACCCGAAAGATGTTTTTC.

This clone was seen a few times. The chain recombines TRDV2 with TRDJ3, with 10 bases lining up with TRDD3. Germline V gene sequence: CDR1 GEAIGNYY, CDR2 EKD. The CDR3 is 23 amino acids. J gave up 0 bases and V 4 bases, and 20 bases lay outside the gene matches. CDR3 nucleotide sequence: TGTGCCTGTGATCCCGTGGTGGGGGATACTGAGGTTAGGGCCTCCTGGGACACCCGACAGATGTTTTTC. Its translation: CACDPVVGDTEVRASWDTRQMFF.

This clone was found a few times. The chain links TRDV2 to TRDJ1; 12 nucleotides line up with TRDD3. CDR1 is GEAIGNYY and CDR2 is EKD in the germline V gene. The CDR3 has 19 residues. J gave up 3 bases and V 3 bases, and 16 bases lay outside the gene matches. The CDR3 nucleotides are TGTGCCTGTGACCCTATTCCTACTGGGGGATACAGGAGGGCCGATAAACTCATCTTT. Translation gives CACDPIPTGGYRRADKLIF.

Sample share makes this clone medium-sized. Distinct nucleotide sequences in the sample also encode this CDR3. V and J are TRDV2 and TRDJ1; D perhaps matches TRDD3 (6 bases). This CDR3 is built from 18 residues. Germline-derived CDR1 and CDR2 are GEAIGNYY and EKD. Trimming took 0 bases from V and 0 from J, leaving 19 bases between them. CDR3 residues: CACDTVGGYKGDTDKLIF. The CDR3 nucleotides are TGTGCCTGTGACACCGTGGGGGGCTATAAGGGGGACACCGATAAACTCATCTTT.

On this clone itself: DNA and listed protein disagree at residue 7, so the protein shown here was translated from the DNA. The CDR3 spells CACDALESLTDKLIF. DNA for the CDR3: TGTGCCTGTGACGCCTTGGAGTCCCTCACCGATAAACTCATCTTT. The chain has TRDV2 and TRDJ1, with D uncertain. The ends were cut back, 3 bases at V and 1 base at J, with 14 bases in the middle. CDR1 and CDR2 (germline): GEAIGNYY, EKD. This CDR3 has 15 amino acids.

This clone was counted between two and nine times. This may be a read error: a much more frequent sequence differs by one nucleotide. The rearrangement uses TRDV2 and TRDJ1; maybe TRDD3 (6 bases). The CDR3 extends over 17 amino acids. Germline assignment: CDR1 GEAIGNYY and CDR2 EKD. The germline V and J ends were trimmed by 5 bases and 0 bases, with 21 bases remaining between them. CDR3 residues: CACVKLPGAAYTDKLIF. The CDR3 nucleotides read TGTGCCTGTGTCAAGTTGCCTGGGGCTGCGTACACCGATAAACTCATCTTT.

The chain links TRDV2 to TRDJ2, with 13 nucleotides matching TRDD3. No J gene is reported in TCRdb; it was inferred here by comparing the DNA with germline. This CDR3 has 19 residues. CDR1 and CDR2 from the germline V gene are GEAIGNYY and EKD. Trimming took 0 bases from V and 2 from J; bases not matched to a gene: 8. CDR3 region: CACDTVLLGDTLLTAQLFF. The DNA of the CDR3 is TGTGCCTGTGACACCGTACTACTGGGGGATACGCTCTTGACAGCACAACTCTTCTTT.

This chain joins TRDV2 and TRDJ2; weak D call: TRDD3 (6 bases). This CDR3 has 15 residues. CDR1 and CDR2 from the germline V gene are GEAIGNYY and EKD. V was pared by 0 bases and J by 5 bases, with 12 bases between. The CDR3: CACDTLGGTTAQLFF. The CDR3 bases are TGTGCCTGTGACACCCTCGGGGGGACCACAGCACAACTCTTCTTT.

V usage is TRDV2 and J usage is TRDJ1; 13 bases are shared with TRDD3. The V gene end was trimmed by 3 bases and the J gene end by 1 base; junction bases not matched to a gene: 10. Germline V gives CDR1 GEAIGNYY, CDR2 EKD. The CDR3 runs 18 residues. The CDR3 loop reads CACDEVLGDTGFTDKLIF. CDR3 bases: TGTGCCTGTGACGAGGTACTGGGGGATACGGGATTCACCGATAAACTCATCTTT.

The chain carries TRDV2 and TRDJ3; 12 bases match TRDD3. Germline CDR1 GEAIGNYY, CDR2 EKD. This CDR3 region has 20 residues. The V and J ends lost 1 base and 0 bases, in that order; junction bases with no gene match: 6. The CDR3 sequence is CACDTLWGIRSSWDTRQMFF. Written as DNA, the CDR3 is TGTGCCTGTGACACTCTCTGGGGGATACGCAGCTCCTGGGACACCCGACAGATGTTTTTC.

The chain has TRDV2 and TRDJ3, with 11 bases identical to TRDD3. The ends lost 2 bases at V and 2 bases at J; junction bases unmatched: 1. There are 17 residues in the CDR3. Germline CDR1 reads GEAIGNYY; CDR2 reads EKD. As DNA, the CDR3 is TGTGCCTGTGACATACTGGGGGATACCTGGGACACCCGACAGATGTTTTTC. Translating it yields CACDILGDTWDTRQMFF.

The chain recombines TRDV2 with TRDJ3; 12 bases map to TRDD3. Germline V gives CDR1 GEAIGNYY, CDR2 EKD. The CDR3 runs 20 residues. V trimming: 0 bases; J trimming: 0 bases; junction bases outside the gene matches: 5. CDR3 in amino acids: CACDTVLGDTTSWDTRQMFF. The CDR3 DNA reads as TGTGCCTGTGACACCGTACTGGGGGATACCACCTCCTGGGACACCCGACAGATGTTTTTC.

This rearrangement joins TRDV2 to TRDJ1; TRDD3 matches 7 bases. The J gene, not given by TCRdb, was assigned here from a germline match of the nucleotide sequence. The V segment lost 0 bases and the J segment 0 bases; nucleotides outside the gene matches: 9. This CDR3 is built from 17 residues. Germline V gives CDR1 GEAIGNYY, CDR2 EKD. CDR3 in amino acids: CACDTVAAGGYTDKLIF. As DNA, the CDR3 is TGTGCCTGTGACACCGTCGCTGCCGGGGGATACACCGATAAACTCATCTTT.

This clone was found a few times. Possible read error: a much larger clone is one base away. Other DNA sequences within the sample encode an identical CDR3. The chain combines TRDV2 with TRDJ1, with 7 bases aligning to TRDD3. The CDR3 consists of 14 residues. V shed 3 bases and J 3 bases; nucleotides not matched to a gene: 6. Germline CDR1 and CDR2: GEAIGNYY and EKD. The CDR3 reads CACDPLLGPDKLIF. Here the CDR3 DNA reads TGTGCCTGTGACCCGCTACTGGGGCCCGATAAACTCATCTTT.

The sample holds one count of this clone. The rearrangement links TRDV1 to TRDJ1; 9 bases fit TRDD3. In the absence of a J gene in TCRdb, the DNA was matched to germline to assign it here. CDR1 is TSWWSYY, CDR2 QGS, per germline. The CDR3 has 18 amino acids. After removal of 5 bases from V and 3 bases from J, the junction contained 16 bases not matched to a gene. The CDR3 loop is CALGSPLELGIRSDKLIF. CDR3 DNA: TGTGCTCTTGGGTCGCCTTTAGAGCTGGGGATACGATCCGATAAACTCATCTTT.

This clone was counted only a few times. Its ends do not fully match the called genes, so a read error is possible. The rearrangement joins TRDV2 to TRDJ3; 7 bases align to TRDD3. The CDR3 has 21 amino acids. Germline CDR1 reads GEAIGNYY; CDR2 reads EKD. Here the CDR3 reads CACDKLIGDMNLSRDTRQMFF. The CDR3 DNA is TGTGCCTGTGACAAGTTAATCGGGGATATGAACCTCTCCCGGGACACCCGACAGATGTTTTTC.